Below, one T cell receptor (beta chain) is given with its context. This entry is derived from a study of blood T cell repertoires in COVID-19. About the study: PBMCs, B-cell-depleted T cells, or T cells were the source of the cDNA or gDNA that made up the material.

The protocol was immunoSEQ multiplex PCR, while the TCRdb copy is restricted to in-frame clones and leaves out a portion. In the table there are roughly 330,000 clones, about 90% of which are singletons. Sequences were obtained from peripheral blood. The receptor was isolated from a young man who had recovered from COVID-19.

The CDR3 sequence: CSVARNLNTEAFF. CDR3 nucleotides: TGCAGCGTTGCTAGAAATCTGAACACTGAAGCTTTCTTT. The chain has TRBV29-1 and TRBJ1-1, with no clear D. Trimming removed 4 bases from V and 0 bases from J, with 9 bases in between. Germline CDR1 is SQVTM and CDR2 is ANQGSEA. This CDR3 spans 13 amino acids.